A selection of T cell receptor beta chains follows, all from one sample in a study of T cell responses to AZD1222 COVID-19 vaccine. The assay was immunoSEQ multiplex PCR, and TCRdb's table has in-frame clones only and misses some. This table has 180,000 or so clones, 80% to 95% appearing once. The sequencing here drew on peripheral blood, taken 28 days after the second AZD1222 dose. Receptor source: an adult who received the AZD1222 COVID-19 vaccine. Each CDR3 is given with its conserved first and last residue. A D gene is named only where the DNA matches it firmly.

v_call,j_call,d_call,cdr3_aa,cdr3_nt
TRBV27,TRBJ2-3,-,CASSLRPTISTDTQYF,TGTGCCAGCAGTTTACGCCCCACTATTAGCACAGATACGCAGTATTTT
TRBV6-5,TRBJ1-2,-,CASSYKAGAGYGYTF,TGTGCCAGCAGTTACAAGGCAGGGGCTGGCTATGGCTACACCTTC
TRBV6-5,TRBJ2-3,-,CASSYVTQYF,TGTGCCAGCAGTTACGTTACGCAGTATTTT
TRBV28,TRBJ2-3,-,CASSLAGFGADTQYF,TGTGCCAGCAGTTTAGCGGGCTTTGGCGCAGATACGCAGTATTTT
TRBV4-2,TRBJ2-5,TRBD2,CASSDGTSGSGETQYF,TGTGCCAGCAGCGACGGGACTAGCGGGAGTGGAGAGACCCAGTACTTC
TRBV6-6,TRBJ1-2,-,CASTRGGGYGYTF,TGTGCCAGCACCCGGGGGGGCGGCTATGGCTACACCTTC
TRBV7-2,TRBJ1-1,-,CASSLMYSEAFF,TGTGCCAGCAGCTTAATGTATTCTGAAGCTTTCTTT
TRBV30,TRBJ1-2,-,CAWRRRGGNYGYTF,TGTGCCTGGAGAAGGAGAGGGGGTAACTATGGCTACACCTTC
TRBV19,TRBJ1-6,TRBD1,CASSRGQGFYSPLHF,TGTGCCAGTAGTAGGGGACAGGGTTTTTATTCACCCCTCCACTTT
TRBV9,TRBJ2-7,-,CASSVVGSSYEQYF,TGTGCCAGCAGCGTAGTCGGGAGCTCCTACGAGCAGTACTTC